This TCR beta chain was identified in a study of blood T cell repertoires in COVID-19 (dated by TCRdb to the early 2020s). Regarding the study in general: Samples covering the acute and convalescent phases of COVID-19 were provided by collaborators in the United States, Italy and Spain. The prospective study material was composed of cDNA or gDNA derived from T cells, B-cell-depleted T cells, or PBMCs. Subjects who had been exposed to COVID-19, were actively infected with it, or had recovered from it provided the deeply sampled blood TCRbeta repertoires that made up the dataset. The repertoires were released in a freely available public database intended as a resource for research on the immune response to SARS-CoV-2. The samples were drawn from the first 160 participants of the ongoing ImmuneRACE study and from 1,254 subjects provided by 6 global collaborators. Sample metadata almost always included a de-identified subject ID, COVID-19 status, age in years and sex. Where available, HLA class I and class II types were taken from metadata supplied by the sample provider and were not determined by assay-based typing.

Study-wide conclusions, independent of this receptor: Clinical and demographic metadata were provided uncurated, with the amount varying by source and participant.

As for this clone: It lacks a known antigen. The input lacks base qualities; no much larger clone sits a single base away.

Enrolling through a virtual design, the prospective study's participants ranged in age from roughly 18 to 89 years and lived across 24 United States geographic areas. Cohort assignment in the prospective study relied on participant-reported clinical history from a screening survey and a study questionnaire. In the prospective study, mobile phlebotomists collected whole blood, serum and a nasopharyngeal or oropharyngeal swab from each participant. Prospective study participants could optionally give additional blood draws and questionnaires over an approximately 2-month period. Before DNA extraction, blood samples from the prospective study were shipped at room temperature or frozen. The germline V gene encodes CDR1 SEHNR and CDR2 FQNEAQ (reference sequence). There are 14 amino acids in the CDR3, from cysteine to phenylalanine inclusive. The kept DNA is CDR3 alone, 42 bases in frame from the first base. V ends up 5 bases short and J 5 bases short, with an unmatched junction base count of 7.

The immunoSEQ Assay, a bias-controlled multiplex PCR, was used to amplify TCRbeta CDR3 regions from genomic DNA. The study's own analysis went as follows. Nucleated cell counts per sample were estimated from amplification of reference gene primers within the assay. To quantify the absolute abundance of each unique TCRbeta CDR3 rearrangement, sequence reads were collapsed and filtered. For each sample, productive Simpson clonality was calculated as the square root of Simpson's diversity index over productive rearrangements. This is the immuneACCESS table as TCRdb keeps it, with only in-frame sequences that have V and J called. A part of the clones is gone; compared with another copy, unresolved V genes explain less than half, and the rest is unexplained. V, J and clone size were drawn from that table, and D and trimming were deduced from the DNA. The table for this sample lists almost 400,000 clones; more than 75% of them were counted only once. Of the sample, around 0.91% falls within the top ten clones.

The chain was built from TRBV7-9 and TRBJ2-7; 9 middle bases align to TRBD1. The sample was PBMCs or T cells enriched from blood (not recorded which). This TCR came from a woman in her 30s with acute COVID-19. The DNA sequence follows: TGTGCCAGCAGCCGATCGGGGACAGGGAACGAGCAGTACTTC. Translated, it reads CASSRSGTGNEQYF. With the portions outside the CDR3 filled from the reference TRBV7-9 and TRBJ2-7 genes, the complete variable region becomes DTGVSQNPRHKITKRGQNVTFRCDPISEHNRLYWYRQTLGQGPEFLTYFQNEAQLEKSRLLSDRFSAERPKGSFSTLEIQRTEQGDSAMYLCASSRSGTGNEQYFGPGTRLTVT.